The 26 T cell receptor beta chains below come from one sample, sequenced in a study of cytomegalovirus exposure and HLA in healthy donors. Use of 60 Vbeta and 13 Jbeta primers characterized the PCR. Sequenced by immunoSEQ multiplex PCR; TCRdb stores in-frame clones only, minus some. The sample lists 150,000 to 200,000 clones, around 87% occurring once. The sample comprised PBMCs. These receptor sequences come from a woman aged 18-29 years in good health and CMV-seronegative.

CDR3 region: CASSPSGTPFIRKDSEQYF. For the CDR3, the DNA is TGCGCCAGCAGCCCGAGCGGGACTCCCTTCATCCGCAAAGATAGCGAGCAGTACTTC. This chain connects TRBV5-1 to TRBJ2-7; 7 bases fit TRBD2. The trim removed 4 bases at V and 6 bases at J, leaving 25 bases unmatched. Germline CDR1 reads SGHRS; CDR2 reads YFSETQ. The CDR3 consists of 19 residues.

This clone was counted only a few times. The chain joins TRBV7-2 to TRBJ2-7; perhaps TRBD1 as D (5 bases). Deletions cut 1 base from V and 3 bases from J, with 7 bases between. This CDR3 spans 13 amino acids. Looked up from germline, CDR1 is SGHTA and CDR2 is FQGNSA. The chain's CDR3 is CASSLDRSYEQYF. DNA of the CDR3: TGTGCCAGCAGCTTAGACAGGAGCTACGAGCAGTACTTC.

This clone was recorded only once. The chain joins TRBV5-4 to TRBJ1-2, with D hard to call. CDR3 size: 16 residues. With 4 bases removed from V and 0 bases from J, the gap between germline ends came to 16 bases. Per the germline V gene, CDR1 is SGHNT and CDR2 is YYREEE (reference sequence). The CDR3 spells CASSSGRTDANYGYTF. The CDR3 DNA reads as TGTGCCAGCAGCAGCGGGAGAACGGACGCTAACTATGGCTACACCTTC.

The chain has TRBV7-8 and TRBJ2-3; 11 nucleotides line up with TRBD1. Germline-derived CDR1 and CDR2 are SGHVS and FQNEAQ. V lost 5 bases, J lost 3 bases, and 4 bases stayed unmatched. The CDR3 spans 15 residues. The CDR3: CASSPGQGVTDTQYF. The CDR3 DNA follows: TGTGCCAGCAGCCCGGGACAGGGGGTGACAGATACGCAGTATTTT. The full variable domain, completed using reference TRBV7-8 and TRBJ2-3, is GAGVSQSPRYKVAKRGQDVALRCDPISGHVSLFWYQQALGQGPEFLTYFQNEAQLDKSGLPSDRFFAERPEGSVSTLKIQRTQQEDSAVYLCASSPGQGVTDTQYFGPGTRLTVL.

The chain joins TRBV19 to TRBJ2-7; TRBD1 agrees at 11 bases. CDR1 and CDR2 (germline): LNHDA, SQIVND (reference sequence). The CDR3 is 14 amino acids. V lost 3 bases, J lost 2 bases, and 0 bases stayed unmatched. The DNA for the CDR3 is TGTGCCAGTAGTATGGGACAGGGGGCCTACGAGCAGTACTTC. It translates to CASSMGQGAYEQYF.

J is TRBJ2-2 and V is TRBV13, with a tentative D call TRBD2 (5 bases). The CDR3 is made up of 13 amino acids. The germline V gene has CDR1 PRHDT and CDR2 FYEKMQ (reference sequence). V lost 7 bases and J lost 6, with 12 bases in between. CDR3: CASKAGVAGELFF. CDR3 nucleotide sequence: TGTGCCAGCAAGGCCGGGGTGGCCGGGGAGCTGTTTTTT.

This clone was observed a single time. The chain is built from TRBV9 and TRBJ2-2; TRBD2 matches at 12 bases. Per the germline V gene, CDR1 is SGDLS and CDR2 is YYNGEE. The J segment lost 4 bases and the V segment lost 9 bases, leaving 13 bases of the junction unmatched. The CDR3 extends over 17 amino acids. CDR3 region: CANPAGRTSGATGELFF. The CDR3 coding sequence is TGTGCCAACCCCGCCGGACGGACTAGCGGGGCCACCGGGGAGCTGTTTTTT.

The CDR3 loop is CASSESRGANSPLHF. The CDR3 DNA reads TGTGCCAGCAGTGAAAGTAGGGGTGCTAATTCACCCCTCCACTTT. V usage is TRBV6-4 and J usage is TRBJ1-6; perhaps TRBD1 as D (5 bases). Germline CDR1 is MRHNA and CDR2 is SNTAGT. The V gene lost 3 bases and the J gene lost 6 bases, with 12 bases spanning the gap. There are 15 residues in the CDR3.

The V gene is TRBV6-5, the J gene TRBJ2-1; TRBD1 is a possible D gene (5 bases). Trimming stripped 7 bases from V and 5 bases from J, with 12 bases between. The CDR3 contains 13 residues. Germline assignment: CDR1 MNHEY and CDR2 SVGAGI. CDR3: CASTSGYHNEQFF. The DNA for the CDR3 is TGTGCCAGCACCTCAGGGTACCACAATGAGCAGTTCTTC.

DNA of the CDR3: TGTGCCAGCAGTCTCTCCGGGGAAGGGATGAACACTGAAGCTTTCTTT. Residues: CASSLSGEGMNTEAFF. The genes are TRBV2 and TRBJ1-1, with D hard to call. Germline CDR1 is SNHLY and CDR2 is FYNNEI. The CDR3 spans 16 residues. V was pared by 5 bases and J by 0 bases, with 16 bases between.

The chain links TRBV13 to TRBJ2-2; D not certain. CDR1 and CDR2 from the germline V gene are PRHDT and FYEKMQ (reference sequence). Trimming left V 1 base short and J 5 bases short, with 8 bases between. CDR3 length: 14 amino acids. The CDR3 reads CASSLDVTTGELFF. In DNA form, the CDR3 reads TGTGCCAGCAGCTTAGATGTCACAACCGGGGAGCTGTTTTTT. Looking up the rest from reference TRBV13 and TRBJ2-2 gives the full variable domain: AAGVIQSPRHLIKEKRETATLKCYPIPRHDTVYWYQQGPGQDPQFLISFYEKMQSDKGSIPDRFSAQQFSDYHSELNMSSLELGDSALYFCASSLDVTTGELFFGEGSRLTVL.

The CDR3, as DNA: TGTGCCAGCAGCCCGGGGACAAACACTGAAGCTTTCTTT. Translating it yields CASSPGTNTEAFF. V gene TRBV7-6 combines with J gene TRBJ1-1, with D perhaps matching TRBD1 (6 bases). The germline gives CDR1 SGHVS, CDR2 FNYEAQ. The CDR3 sequence is 13 residues long. V lost 5 bases to trimming and J lost 2 bases, with 9 bases between them.

The chain uses TRBV5-4 and TRBJ2-1, with 13 bases lining up with TRBD2. CDR1 and CDR2 (germline): SGHNT, YYREEE (reference sequence). Germline trimming cut 5 bases from V and 5 bases from J; bases unmatched to any gene: 4. This CDR3 contains 15 residues. Here the CDR3 reads CASSRTSGSDNEQFF. In DNA form, the CDR3 reads TGTGCCAGCAGTCGGACTAGCGGGAGTGACAATGAGCAGTTCTTC.

The chain recombines TRBV4-1 with TRBJ1-3; D gene ambiguous. CDR3 length: 16 amino acids. CDR1 is MGHRA and CDR2 is YSYEKL in the germline V gene. Trimming took off 2 bases at V and 1 base at J, with 12 bases between the two ends. Written as DNA, the CDR3 is TGCGCCAGCAGCCAAAACCCCCTGCAGTCTGGAAACACCATATATTTT. It is translated as CASSQNPLQSGNTIYF.

Concerning this clone itself: The junction departs from germline at one end; a sequencing error may be responsible. This chain links TRBV7-9 with TRBJ1-1, with a possible D match to TRBD1 (5 bases). The CDR3 extends over 15 amino acids. From germline, CDR1 is SEHNR and CDR2 FQNEAQ (reference sequence). This CDR3 is CSSRDGNLESTEAFF. CDR3 bases: TGTTCCAGCAGGGATGGAAATTTGGAGAGCACTGAAGCTTTCTTT.

The CDR3 DNA sequence: TGTGCCAGCAGCTCGACAGGGGGCGACACCGGGGAGCTGTTTTTT. Its protein is CASSSTGGDTGELFF. The chain couples TRBV5-6 to TRBJ2-2, with 10 bases identical to TRBD1. The CDR3 consists of 15 residues. CDR1 SGHDT and CDR2 YYEEEE come from the germline V gene. The ends lost 3 bases at V and 3 bases at J; junction bases unmatched: 2.

V gene TRBV7-2 combines with J gene TRBJ2-3; 8 nucleotides align to TRBD1. The CDR3 loop spans 16 amino acids. V trimming: 1 base; J trimming: 3 bases; junction bases outside the gene matches: 6. The germline CDR1 and CDR2 sequences are SGHTA and FQGNSA. DNA of the CDR3: TGTGCCAGCAGCTTAGACCCACAGGGGGTAACAGATACGCAGTATTTT. Translation: CASSLDPQGVTDTQYF. Variable domain in full (rest from reference TRBV7-2 and TRBJ2-3): GAGVSQSPSNKVTEKGKDVELRCDPISGHTALYWYRQSLGQGLEFLIYFQGNSAPDKSGLPSDRFSAERTGGSVSTLTIQRTQQEDSAVYLCASSLDPQGVTDTQYFGPGTRLTVL.

The chain carries TRBV5-5 and TRBJ1-3; 7 bases are a match to TRBD1. The germline V gene has CDR1 SGHKS and CDR2 YYEKEE (reference sequence). The CDR3 sequence is 15 residues long. V shed 0 bases and J 5 bases; nucleotides not matched to a gene: 5. CDR3 amino acids: CASSLGGDSRNTIYF. In DNA, the CDR3 is TGTGCCAGCAGCTTGGGGGGGGACAGTAGAAACACCATATATTTT.

V usage is TRBV7-9 and J usage is TRBJ2-7; 10 nucleotides agree with TRBD2. V dropped 8 bases and J dropped 2; count of bases not matched to a gene: 6. There are 14 residues in the CDR3. Germline V gene data show CDR1 as SEHNR and CDR2 as FQNEAQ (reference sequence). In nucleotides, the CDR3 is TGTGCCAGCCAAGGGACTAGCGAGCCCTACGAGCAGTACTTC. It codes for CASQGTSEPYEQYF.

The rearrangement uses TRBV5-1 and TRBJ2-1; possible D gene TRBD2, 5 bases. Trimming cost V 4 bases and J 9 bases, with 20 bases left between them. The germline CDR1 and CDR2 sequences are SGHRS and YFSETQ. The CDR3 spans 15 residues. CDR3 DNA: TGCGCCAGCAGCCCTCTCACGGGAACCAAAGGTGAGCAGTTCTTC. Its protein product is CASSPLTGTKGEQFF.

V is TRBV4-3 and J is TRBJ1-4, with 10 nucleotides matching TRBD1. V shed 7 bases, J shed 8 bases, and the junction held 10 bases outside the gene matches. There are 15 residues in the CDR3. Germline assignment: CDR1 LGHNA and CDR2 YSLEER. The CDR3 reads CASTRDRGLGEKLFF. The CDR3 bases are TGCGCCAGCACCCGGGACAGGGGACTTGGGGAAAAACTGTTTTTT.

The chain recombines TRBV11-2 with TRBJ2-7; D call uncertain. Germline-derived CDR1 and CDR2 are SGHAT and FQNNGV. The ends were cut back, 10 bases at V and 2 bases at J, with 15 bases in the middle. The CDR3 is made up of 13 amino acids. The CDR3 loop reads CATREAATYEQYF. The DNA for the CDR3 is TGTGCCACCCGAGAGGCCGCTACCTACGAGCAGTACTTC.

The V gene is TRBV5-4, the J gene TRBJ2-1; no clear D. With 3 bases removed from V and 0 bases from J, the gap between germline ends came to 16 bases. Germline CDR1 and CDR2: SGHNT and YYREEE (reference sequence). This CDR3 comprises 17 residues. Here the CDR3 DNA reads TGTGCCAGCAGCTCGGGTTCTTCCTTTCTCTCCTACAATGAGCAGTTCTTC. Translating it yields CASSSGSSFLSYNEQFF.

In this sample, this clone turned up once. The chain couples TRBV5-1 to TRBJ2-1; the match to TRBD1 covers 12 bases. V was clipped by 0 bases and J by 1 base; unmatched bases: 2. CDR3 size: 17 residues. In germline, CDR1 is SGHRS, CDR2 YFSETQ. The CDR3 loop reads CASSLGDRGRSYNEQFF. CDR3 sequence (DNA): TGCGCCAGCAGCTTGGGGGACAGGGGGCGTTCCTACAATGAGCAGTTCTTC.

V gene TRBV19 combines with J gene TRBJ1-5; TRBD1 matches 7 bases. Germline trimming cut 7 bases from V and 4 bases from J; bases unmatched to any gene: 10. The germline gives CDR1 LNHDA, CDR2 SQIVND (reference sequence). The CDR3 consists of 15 residues. CDR3 coding DNA: TGTGCCAGTATTCAACGACAGGGTTGGAATCAGCCCCAGCATTTT. Its protein product is CASIQRQGWNQPQHF.

This clone was detected once. The chain links TRBV7-9 to TRBJ2-7, with D possibly matching TRBD2 (6 bases). CDR3 length: 15 residues. The germline gives CDR1 SEHNR, CDR2 FQNEAQ (reference sequence). With 4 bases removed from V and 0 bases from J, the gap between germline ends came to 13 bases. As DNA, the CDR3 is TGTGCCAGCAGCTCCCTGGGACTCGCCTCCTACGAGCAGTACTTC. Protein sequence: CASSSLGLASYEQYF.